These 16 T cell receptor beta chains were all obtained from the same sample, sequenced in a study of metastatic and nonmetastatic thyroid tumors. Patients underwent thyroid surgery, and none had received any treatment before it. TCRdb used MiXCR to call clones anew from the PCR reads. Of about 18,000 clones listed, roughly a fifth are singletons. The sample was tumor tissue. These receptors originate from a female donor with papillary thyroid cancer or a benign thyroid nodule (not recorded which). Some clones in this sample may be carry-over from other donors' samples.

Judged by abundance, this clone is medium-sized. CDR3 nucleotides: TGTGCCAGTAGTATTACCGGGAATCAGCCCCAGCATTTT. Amino acid sequence: CASSITGNQPQHF. This chain connects TRBV19 to TRBJ1-5; D gene ambiguous. The CDR3 is made up of 13 amino acids. Germline-derived CDR1 and CDR2 are LNHDA and SQIVND (reference sequence). V was shortened by 3 bases and J by 4 bases, with 7 bases between the two germline ends.

This clone has just a few counts. The chain employs TRBV6-1 and TRBJ2-7; a possible D gene is TRBD2 (5 bases). Trimming removed 7 bases at V and 0 bases at J, with 13 bases between. This CDR3 has 14 residues. Germline CDR1 reads MNHNS; CDR2 reads SASEGT. CDR3 in DNA: TGTGCCAGCACCGCTGCGAGCGGCTCCTACGAGCAGTACTTC. Protein: CASTAASGSYEQYF.

This clone was detected ten times or more. This rearrangement joins TRBV6-1 to TRBJ2-5, with D unclear. CDR1 is MNHNS, CDR2 SASEGT, per germline. This CDR3 region has 15 residues. The germline V and J ends were trimmed by 8 bases and 2 bases, with 18 bases remaining between them. DNA for the CDR3: TGTGCCAGCCGTACCCTGGTAGGAGCGCAAGAGACCCAGTACTTC. Residues: CASRTLVGAQETQYF.

There are many counts of this clone. The rearrangement joins TRBV29-1 to TRBJ1-1; 8 bases match TRBD1. The germline CDR1 and CDR2 sequences are SQVTM and ANQGSEA. V was clipped by 6 bases and J by 2 bases; unmatched bases: 5. The CDR3 is 13 residues long. The CDR3, as DNA: TGCAGCGTGGGACAGGTCCAAAACACTGAAGCTTTCTTT. Its translation is CSVGQVQNTEAFF.

Many counts were recorded for this clone. This chain links TRBV9 with TRBJ2-7, with D uncertain. Germline CDR1 reads SGDLS; CDR2 reads YYNGEE. The ends were cut back, 0 bases at V and 5 bases at J, with 9 bases in the middle. This CDR3 is 13 amino acids long. CDR3 residues: CASSVDHRDEQYF. As DNA, the CDR3 is TGTGCCAGCAGCGTAGACCATAGGGACGAGCAGTACTTC. Based on the CDR3 plus reference TRBV9 and TRBJ2-7, the full variable domain is DSGVTQTPKHLITATGQRVTLRCSPRSGDLSVYWYQQSLDQGLQFLIQYYNGEERAKGNILERFSAQQFPDLHSELNLSSLELGDSALYFCASSVDHRDEQYFGPGTRLTVT.

This clone occurred many times. This chain joins TRBV25-1 and TRBJ2-5, with 13 bases matching TRBD2. Germline V gene lookup returns CDR1 MGHDK and CDR2 SYGVNS. The V and J ends lost 5 bases and 5 bases, in that order; junction bases with no gene match: 11. This CDR3 has 17 residues. CDR3 residues: CASSPGLAGSLKETQYF. In nucleotides, the CDR3 is TGTGCCAGCAGTCCGGGACTAGCGGGGTCTCTCAAGGAGACCCAGTACTTC.

Ten or more counts support this clone. The V and J genes are TRBV2 and TRBJ2-2; a possible D gene is TRBD1 (5 bases). Germline V CDR1 and CDR2: SNHLY, FYNNEI. The CDR3 has 15 amino acids. The germline V and J ends were trimmed by 2 bases and 7 bases, with 14 bases remaining between them. For the CDR3, the DNA is TGTGCCAGCAGTGAACTAGGTCAGGGAAACGGGGAGCTGTTTTTT. Protein: CASSELGQGNGELFF.

The J gene is TRBJ1-6, the V gene TRBV11-2; D is undetermined. The germline V gene has CDR1 SGHAT and CDR2 FQNNGV. This CDR3 is built from 13 residues. V lost 5 bases to trimming and J lost 10 bases, with 12 bases between them. CDR3 amino acids: CASSTNKGSPLHF. DNA of the CDR3: TGTGCCAGCAGCACAAACAAGGGATCACCCCTCCACTTT.

To note about this clone: It may be a read error: a sequence one base away is much more abundant. The chain uses TRBV28 and TRBJ1-4; 8 nucleotides align to TRBD1. The CDR3 is made up of 17 amino acids. Germline loops: CDR1 MDHEN, CDR2 SYDVKM. For the CDR3, the DNA is TGTGTCAGGACCGAGGACAGGGAGATTCCAACTAATGAAAAACTGTTTTTT. It yields the protein CVRTEDREIPTNEKLFF.

This clone was picked up many times. The chain carries TRBV7-3 and TRBJ2-3; D gene uncertain. Germline CDR1 is SGHTA and CDR2 is FQGTGA. CDR3 length: 13 amino acids. Trimming took off 5 bases at V and 0 bases at J, with 6 bases between the two ends. The CDR3, as DNA: TGTGCCAGCAGCCCGACCAGCACAGATACGCAGTATTTT. Translated: CASSPTSTDTQYF.

CDR3 sequence: CASSDPRGQQPPYSNQPQHF. The DNA for the CDR3 is TGTGCCAGCAGTGACCCCAGGGGCCAACAGCCTCCCTATAGCAATCAGCCCCAGCATTTT. The gene calls are TRBV6-4 and TRBJ1-5, with a possible D match to TRBD1 (6 bases). The CDR3 runs to 20 residues. V gave up 2 bases and J gave up 0 bases, with 23 bases separating them. Germline CDR1 is MRHNA and CDR2 is SNTAGT.

In this sample, this clone turned up many times. In the same sample, other DNA sequences code for this CDR3. The chain couples TRBV5-1 to TRBJ1-1; D may be TRBD1 (6 bases). The germline V gene has CDR1 SGHRS and CDR2 YFSETQ. Trimming left V 6 bases short and J 0 bases short, with 12 bases between. CDR3 length: 14 amino acids. The DNA of the CDR3 is TGCGCCAGCATCAAGGACAGCATGAACACTGAAGCTTTCTTT. Translating it yields CASIKDSMNTEAFF.

This chain joins TRBV7-9 and TRBJ2-1, with 15 bases matching TRBD2. Germline values: CDR1 SEHNR, CDR2 FQNEAQ (reference sequence). The CDR3 has 18 residues. After removal of 2 bases from V and 5 bases from J, the junction contained 7 bases not matched to a gene. The CDR3 nucleotides are TGTGCCAGCAGCTTACTTCCGGGACTAGCGGGAGGAGACAATGAGCAGTTCTTC. Its protein product is CASSLLPGLAGGDNEQFF.

This clone was seen a handful of times. The rearrangement links TRBV28 to TRBJ1-2, with D possibly matching TRBD1 (5 bases). Germline V gives CDR1 MDHEN, CDR2 SYDVKM. Deletions cut 1 base from V and 7 bases from J, with 10 bases between. This CDR3 region has 13 residues. For the CDR3, the DNA is TGTGCCAGCAGTTTATCCCGGGGGTCTGGCTACACCTTC. It encodes CASSLSRGSGYTF.

There are a few counts of this clone. The V and J genes are TRBV6-5 and TRBJ2-2; D remains ambiguous. CDR3 length: 12 amino acids. The germline gives CDR1 MNHEY, CDR2 SVGAGI. V was cut by 6 bases and J by 7 bases, with 9 bases left in between. In nucleotides, the CDR3 is TGTGCCAGCAGCTTAGTGGGCGGGGAGCTGTTTTTT. Encoded protein: CASSLVGGELFF.

The rearrangement uses TRBV13 and TRBJ2-7; TRBD1 might be the D (5 bases). The V gene lost 4 bases and the J gene lost 1 base, with 14 bases spanning the gap. Germline assignment: CDR1 PRHDT and CDR2 FYEKMQ (reference sequence). CDR3 length: 15 amino acids. The CDR3 nucleotides read TGTGCCAGCAGCTGGTCAGCTCAGGGTTCCTACGAGCAGTACTTC. It yields the protein CASSWSAQGSYEQYF.